This TCR beta chain appears in the sequencing data of a study of T cells in localized non-small cell lung cancer. This clone counts as large. Its antigen is not known. Per germline, CDR1 SGHNT and CDR2 YENEEA. The V end lost 5 bases, the J end lost 2 bases, and 15 bases lay between the germline ends. CDR3 size: 16 residues. Study-level points and caveats: Heterogeneity is still possible, as just one tumor region was sequenced. In adjacent lung, a median around 52 of the top 100 tumor clones were found. Higher adjacent-lung clonality was associated with shorter survival.

The table came from immunoSEQ multiplex PCR; TCRdb's copy has only in-frame clones and leaves some out. The table shows fewer than 3,000 clones, with under 30% occurring only once. The specimen was lung tumor tissue, collected before any cancer treatment. This receptor was identified in a male donor aged 60 or over with stage II squamous cell lung carcinoma. The V and J genes are TRBV11-3 and TRBJ1-4; D is perhaps TRBD1 (5 bases). DNA of the CDR3: TGTGCCAGCAGCCCGGGTGGGGCAGGGACTAATGAAAAACTGTTTTTT. Amino acids: CASSPGGAGTNEKLFF.